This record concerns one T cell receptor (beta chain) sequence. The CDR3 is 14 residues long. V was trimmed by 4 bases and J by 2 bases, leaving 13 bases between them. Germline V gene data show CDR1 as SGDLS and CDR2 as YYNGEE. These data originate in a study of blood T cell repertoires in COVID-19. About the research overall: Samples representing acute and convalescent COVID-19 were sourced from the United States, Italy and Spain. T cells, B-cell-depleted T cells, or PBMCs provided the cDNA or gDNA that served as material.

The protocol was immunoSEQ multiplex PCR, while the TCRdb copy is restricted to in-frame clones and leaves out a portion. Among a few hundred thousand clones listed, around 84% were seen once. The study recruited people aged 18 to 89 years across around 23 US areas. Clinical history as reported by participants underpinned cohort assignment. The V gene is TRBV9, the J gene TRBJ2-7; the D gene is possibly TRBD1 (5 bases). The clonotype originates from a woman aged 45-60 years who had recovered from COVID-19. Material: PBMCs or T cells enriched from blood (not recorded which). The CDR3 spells CASSTDRPPYEQYF. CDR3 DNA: TGTGCCAGCAGCACAGACAGACCCCCCTACGAGCAGTACTTC.